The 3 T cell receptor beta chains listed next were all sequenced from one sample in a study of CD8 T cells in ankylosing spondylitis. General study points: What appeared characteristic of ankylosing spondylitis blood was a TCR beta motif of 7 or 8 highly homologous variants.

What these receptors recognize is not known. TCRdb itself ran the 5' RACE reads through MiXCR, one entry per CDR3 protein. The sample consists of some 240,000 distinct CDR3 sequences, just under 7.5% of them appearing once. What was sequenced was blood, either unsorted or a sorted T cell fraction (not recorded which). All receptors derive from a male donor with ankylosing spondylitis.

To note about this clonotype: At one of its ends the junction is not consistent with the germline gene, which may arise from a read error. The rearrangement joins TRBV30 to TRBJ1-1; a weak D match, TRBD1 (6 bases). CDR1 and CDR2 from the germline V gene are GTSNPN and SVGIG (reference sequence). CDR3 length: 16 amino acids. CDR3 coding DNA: TGTGCCTGGAGTGATGACAGGTGGGTTACGAACACTGGAGCTTTCTTT. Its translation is CAWSDDRWVTNTGAFF.

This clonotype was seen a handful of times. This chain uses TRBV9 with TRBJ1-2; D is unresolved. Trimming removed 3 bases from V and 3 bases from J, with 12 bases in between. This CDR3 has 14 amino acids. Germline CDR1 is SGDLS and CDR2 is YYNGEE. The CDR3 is CASSGQVLDYGYTF. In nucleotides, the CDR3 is TGTGCCAGCAGCGGCCAGGTCCTTGACTATGGCTACACCTTC.

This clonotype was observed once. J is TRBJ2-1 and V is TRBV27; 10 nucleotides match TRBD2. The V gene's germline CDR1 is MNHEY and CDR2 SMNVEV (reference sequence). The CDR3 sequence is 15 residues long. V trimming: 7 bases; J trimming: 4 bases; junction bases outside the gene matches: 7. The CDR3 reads CASTRASGGYNEQFF. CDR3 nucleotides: TGTGCCAGCACCCGGGCTAGCGGGGGATACAATGAGCAGTTCTTC.